This entry lists 17 T cell receptor beta chains sequenced from one sample in a study of OX40 agonist ivuxolimab in advanced cancers. Clones were sequenced by immunoSEQ multiplex PCR, and TCRdb holds only the in-frame ones, with some missing. The data show over 75,000 clones, around 88% seen once. Specimen: CD4+ or CD8+ T cells sorted from blood, collected in a trial of the OX40 agonist ivuxolimab. These receptors all come from an adult with an advanced solid tumor such as melanoma, head and neck, liver or kidney cancer.

This chain joins TRBV28 and TRBJ1-5; TRBD1 agrees at 8 bases. The CDR3 consists of 18 residues. The junction had 25 bases not matched to a gene; V was cut back by 7 bases and J by 11 bases. Germline CDR1 MDHEN, CDR2 SYDVKM. The CDR3 DNA reads TGTGCCAGCACCAGCCCGGGAGGGGACAGGCACCCGCTAGGGTCCCAGCATTTT. Protein: CASTSPGGDRHPLGSQHF.

This clone was seen a few times. The V gene is TRBV15, the J gene TRBJ1-1; D remains ambiguous. Germline V gene lookup returns CDR1 LNHNV and CDR2 YYDKDF (reference sequence). This CDR3 comprises 16 residues. Trimming removed 1 base at V and 3 bases at J, with 15 bases between. In DNA, the CDR3 is TGTGCCACCAGCAGAGGTACGGTTAGAGACGACACTGAAGCTTTCTTT. Protein: CATSRGTVRDDTEAFF. The variable domain in full, completed from reference TRBV15 and TRBJ1-1, reads DAMVIQNPRYQVTQFGKPVTLSCSQTLNHNVMYWYQQKSSQAPKLLFHYYDKDFNNEADTPDNFQSRRPNTSFCFLDIRSPGLGDTAMYLCATSRGTVRDDTEAFFGQGTRLTVV.

The chain joins TRBV7-9 to TRBJ2-5; D is possibly TRBD1 (6 bases). V was trimmed by 3 bases and J by 4 bases, leaving 12 bases between them. Looked up from germline, CDR1 is SEHNR and CDR2 is FQNEAQ (reference sequence). The CDR3 spans 14 residues. CDR3 nucleotide sequence: TGTGCCAGCAGCTTGGGTTCAGGGGTAGAGACCCAGTACTTC. This translates into CASSLGSGVETQYF. Full variable domain (remainder filled in from reference TRBV7-9 and TRBJ2-5): DTGVSQNPRHKITKRGQNVTFRCDPISEHNRLYWYRQTLGQGPEFLTYFQNEAQLEKSRLLSDRFSAERPKGSFSTLEIQRTEQGDSAMYLCASSLGSGVETQYFGPGTRLLVL.

The rearrangement links TRBV27 to TRBJ2-7; TRBD1 agrees at 9 bases. Germline values: CDR1 MNHEY, CDR2 SMNVEV (reference sequence). The CDR3 has 14 residues. V shed 3 bases, J shed 4 bases, and the junction held 4 bases outside the gene matches. CDR3 amino acids: CASSLDRGRYEQYF. The CDR3 DNA reads as TGTGCCAGCAGTTTGGACAGGGGAAGGTACGAGCAGTACTTC.

The chain uses TRBV28 and TRBJ2-5; 11 bases are a match to TRBD2. CDR1 and CDR2 (germline): MDHEN, SYDVKM. J lost 5 bases, V lost 6 bases, and 14 bases had no gene match. The CDR3 has 17 residues. The CDR3 nucleotides are TGTGCCAGCAGCCGGAGTAGCGGGGGGGCAGGGGTGGAGACCCAGTACTTC. Protein sequence: CASSRSSGGAGVETQYF.

The genes are TRBV5-4 and TRBJ1-5, with D possibly being TRBD1 (6 bases). The CDR3 is 15 amino acids. The V gene lost 4 bases and the J gene lost 1 base, with 12 bases spanning the gap. The V gene's germline CDR1 is SGHNT and CDR2 YYREEE (reference sequence). The DNA of the CDR3 is TGTGCCAGCAGCCGAGGAAGGGGGAGCAATCAGCCCCAGCATTTT. Protein: CASSRGRGSNQPQHF.

The V and J genes are TRBV7-2 and TRBJ1-1; D is uncertain. V lost 4 bases to trimming and J lost 3 bases, with 12 bases between them. The CDR3 totals 14 residues. Germline CDR1 and CDR2: SGHTA and FQGNSA. In DNA, the CDR3 is TGTGCCAGCAGCTCCGCCCCGGGCGACACTGAAGCTTTCTTT. Its protein product is CASSSAPGDTEAFF.

The V and J genes are TRBV7-3 and TRBJ2-6; the D is unclear. Per the germline V gene, CDR1 is SGHTA and CDR2 is FQGTGA. The CDR3 is 18 amino acids. V shed 1 base and J shed 0 bases, with 13 bases lying between them. CDR3 sequence: CASSLMAQIDSGANVLTF. CDR3 DNA sequence: TGTGCCAGCAGCTTAATGGCACAGATAGACTCTGGGGCCAACGTCCTGACTTTC.

V usage is TRBV27 and J usage is TRBJ2-5; D is uncertain. V shed 0 bases and J shed 1 base, with 12 bases lying between them. The CDR3 spans 16 residues. Germline V gene sequence: CDR1 MNHEY, CDR2 SMNVEV (reference sequence). CDR3 protein: CASSLSGGMFQETQYF. The DNA of the CDR3 is TGTGCCAGCAGTTTATCCGGCGGAATGTTCCAAGAGACCCAGTACTTC.

The chain is built from TRBV7-9 and TRBJ2-1; tentatively, D is TRBD1 or TRBD2 (5 bases each). This CDR3 is built from 15 residues. Trimming took 6 bases from V and 5 from J, leaving 17 bases between them. Germline V gene lookup returns CDR1 SEHNR and CDR2 FQNEAQ (reference sequence). CDR3 nucleotide sequence: TGTGCCAGCAGTGCCGGGACCTCGTTCAACAATGAGCAGTTCTTC. Residues: CASSAGTSFNNEQFF.

J is TRBJ1-4 and V is TRBV6-1; 8 bases are shared with TRBD1. Losses at the gene ends were 4 bases for V and 5 bases for J; bases not matched to a gene: 6. The CDR3 length is 15 residues. CDR1 and CDR2 from the germline V gene are MNHNS and SASEGT. CDR3 sequence reads: CASSGGTGWNEKLFF. The CDR3 coding sequence is TGTGCCAGCAGTGGAGGGACAGGTTGGAATGAAAAACTGTTTTTT.

CDR3 in amino acids: CASFPAALSGNTIYF. CDR3 DNA: TGTGCCAGTTTTCCCGCAGCTCTCTCTGGAAACACCATATATTTT. The V and J genes are TRBV28 and TRBJ1-3, with D hard to call. Looked up from germline, CDR1 is MDHEN and CDR2 is SYDVKM. The CDR3 has 15 amino acids. The V and J ends lost 9 bases and 0 bases respectively, with 15 bases between them. Together with reference TRBV28 and TRBJ1-3, the CDR3 gives the full variable domain: DVKVTQSSRYLVKRTGEKVFLECVQDMDHENMFWYRQDPGLGLRLIYFSYDVKMKEKGDIPEGYSVSREKKERFSLILESASTNQTSMYLCASFPAALSGNTIYFGEGSWLTVV.

V usage is TRBV11-1 and J usage is TRBJ2-5; D ambiguous. CDR1 is SGHAT and CDR2 is FQDESV in the germline V gene (reference sequence). CDR3 length: 13 amino acids. Deletions cut 4 bases from V and 1 base from J, with 7 bases between. CDR3 sequence: CASSWAGQETQYF. The DNA for the CDR3 is TGTGCCAGCAGCTGGGCAGGCCAAGAGACCCAGTACTTC.

V and J are TRBV11-3 and TRBJ2-1; 13 positions match TRBD2. J gave up 0 bases and V 5 bases, and 13 bases lay outside the gene matches. The CDR3 contains 20 residues. Germline V CDR1 and CDR2: SGHNT, YENEEA. The CDR3 sequence is CASSPSPGLAGSSSYNEQFF. The CDR3 DNA sequence: TGTGCCAGCAGCCCATCACCGGGACTAGCGGGATCGAGCTCCTACAATGAGCAGTTCTTC.

This clone was detected a few times. The genes are TRBV7-3 and TRBJ1-1, with no clear D. The CDR3 has 13 residues. V was clipped by 8 bases and J by 6 bases, with 16 bases between them. CDR1 is SGHTA, CDR2 FQGTGA, per germline. The chain's CDR3 is CASGRASVAEAFF. CDR3 in DNA: TGTGCCAGCGGTCGGGCTTCAGTCGCTGAAGCTTTCTTT.

The chain joins TRBV2 to TRBJ2-7; D uncertain. Germline CDR1 reads SNHLY; CDR2 reads FYNNEI. This CDR3 is 13 amino acids long. V lost 4 bases and J 3 bases, leaving 10 bases between the germline ends. The CDR3 coding sequence is TGTGCCAGCAGTGTTCTGGGCCGCTACGAGCAGTACTTC. The encoded protein is CASSVLGRYEQYF.

This clone was detected once. This chain joins TRBV11-2 and TRBJ2-7; TRBD2 might be the D (6 bases). V was trimmed by 3 bases and J by 5 bases, leaving 17 bases between them. The CDR3 loop spans 15 amino acids. Germline V gene sequence: CDR1 SGHAT, CDR2 FQNNGV. The DNA for the CDR3 is TGTGCCAGCAGCTTGGGGTGGGTCGGAGGGAACGAGCAGTACTTC. Its translation is CASSLGWVGGNEQYF.